These 2 T cell receptor beta chains were all obtained from the same sample, sequenced in a study of vaccination effects on CD4 cells after COVID-19. Antigen-specific CD4+ T cells were first expanded with viral peptide pools by the ViraFEST assay and only then sequenced. Researchers isolated CD4+ T cells once ten to eleven days of culture had elapsed. Neither prior SARS-CoV-2 infection nor positive nucleocapsid antibodies were present in the vaccine recipients. Their antigens remain unidentified. Repertoires were generated with immunoSEQ multiplex PCR, while TCRdb's copy carries only in-frame clones and drops some. The sample yields about 38,000 clones, roughly 70% seen once. The input for sequencing was CD4+ T cells from PBMCs cultured with SARS-CoV-2 spike peptides, taken before COVID-19 vaccination. The receptors shown here come from a human donor who received a COVID-19 vaccine.

The rearrangement links TRBV2 to TRBJ1-6; 8 bases line up with TRBD1. CDR3 length: 16 residues. J was trimmed by 7 bases and V by 6 bases; bases with no gene match: 11. Looked up from germline, CDR1 is SNHLY and CDR2 is FYNNEI. DNA for the CDR3: TGTGCCAGCAGGACAGGGGCCCGGACAGGGAATTCACCCCTCCACTTT. Its translation is CASRTGARTGNSPLHF.

The CDR3, as DNA: TGCGCCACCTCCGGACAGCCAAATGAGCAGTTCTTC. This encodes CATSGQPNEQFF. The rearrangement uses TRBV5-1 and TRBJ2-1; D might be TRBD1 (6 bases). The CDR3 is 12 residues long. The germline V gene encodes CDR1 SGHRS and CDR2 YFSETQ. The V and J ends lost 9 bases and 7 bases respectively, with 14 bases between them.